A selection of T cell receptor beta chains follows, all from one sample in a study of T cell responses to AZD1222 COVID-19 vaccine. Produced via immunoSEQ multiplex PCR; TCRdb's table is partial and in-frame only. In the table there are 200,000 or so clones, approximately 94% of which are singletons. The material was peripheral blood, obtained on day 0 of AZD1222 vaccination. All receptors come from an adult in good health. Both conserved end residues are part of each CDR3. D genes are given only for firm matches. Size values are once, few and many counts, or a class for expanded clones, and some rows have none.

CDR3aa: CASSEVGGFNQPQHF; CDR3nt: TGTGCCAGCAGTGAAGTTGGCGGATTCAATCAGCCCCAGCATTTT; d_gene: .; abundance: .; v_gene: TRBV6-1; j_gene: TRBJ1-5
CDR3aa: CASSPYNEQFF; CDR3nt: TGTGCCAGCTCACCTTACAATGAGCAGTTCTTC; d_gene: .; abundance: .; v_gene: TRBV18; j_gene: TRBJ2-1
CDR3aa: CATRTGGYNSPLHF; CDR3nt: TGTGCCACCCGGACAGGGGGATATAATTCACCCCTCCACTTT; d_gene: TRBD1; abundance: .; v_gene: TRBV27; j_gene: TRBJ1-6
CDR3aa: CASSQDLLTEPNSPLHF; CDR3nt: TGTGCCAGCAGCCAAGATTTGCTGACCGAGCCTAATTCACCCCTCCACTTT; d_gene: .; abundance: .; v_gene: TRBV3-1/TRBV3-2; j_gene: TRBJ1-6
CDR3aa: CASSDGGGAYNEQFF; CDR3nt: TGTGCCAGCAGCGATGGGGGAGGGGCTTACAATGAGCAGTTCTTC; d_gene: TRBD2; abundance: .; v_gene: TRBV9; j_gene: TRBJ2-1
CDR3aa: CASSVLAGARETQYF; CDR3nt: TGCGCCAGCAGTGTGCTAGCGGGAGCCCGAGAGACCCAGTACTTC; d_gene: TRBD2; abundance: .; v_gene: TRBV5-1; j_gene: TRBJ2-5
CDR3aa: CATSRVGPVRYNEQFF; CDR3nt: TGTGCCACCAGCAGAGTGGGCCCGGTGAGATACAATGAGCAGTTCTTC; d_gene: .; abundance: .; v_gene: TRBV15; j_gene: TRBJ2-1
CDR3aa: CASSLAGRGQGWIGELFF; CDR3nt: TGCGCCAGCAGCTTGGCCGGGCGAGGACAGGGGTGGATTGGGGAGCTGTTTTTT; d_gene: TRBD1; abundance: once; v_gene: TRBV5-1; j_gene: TRBJ2-2
CDR3aa: CASSPPTSNPGEQFF; CDR3nt: TGTGCCAGCAGCCCACCGACTAGCAACCCCGGGGAGCAGTTCTTC; d_gene: TRBD2; abundance: .; v_gene: TRBV9; j_gene: TRBJ2-1
CDR3aa: CASSWTSGRFGYNEQFF; CDR3nt: TGCGCCAGCAGCTGGACTAGCGGGAGATTTGGCTACAATGAGCAGTTCTTC; d_gene: TRBD2; abundance: few; v_gene: TRBV5-1; j_gene: TRBJ2-1
CDR3aa: CASSPTGTGNTIYF; CDR3nt: TGTGCCAGCAGCCCCACAGGAACGGGAAACACCATATATTTT; d_gene: .; abundance: .; v_gene: TRBV9; j_gene: TRBJ1-3
CDR3aa: CASSNSQGRTGELFF; CDR3nt: TGTGCTAGCAGCAATTCACAGGGACGCACCGGGGAGCTGTTTTTT; d_gene: .; abundance: once; v_gene: TRBV7-7; j_gene: TRBJ2-2
CDR3aa: CASSPRLGQEYNSPLHF; CDR3nt: TGTGCCAGCAGCCCACGGCTGGGACAGGAGTATAATTCACCCCTCCACTTT; d_gene: TRBD1; abundance: once; v_gene: TRBV7-8; j_gene: TRBJ1-6
CDR3aa: CSVVGTSGNQETQYF; CDR3nt: TGCAGCGTAGTAGGGACTAGCGGGAACCAAGAGACCCAGTACTTC; d_gene: TRBD2; abundance: .; v_gene: TRBV29-1; j_gene: TRBJ2-5
CDR3aa: CASSPLGRNNEQFF; CDR3nt: TGTGCCAGCAGTCCGTTGGGGAGGAACAATGAGCAGTTCTTC; d_gene: .; abundance: .; v_gene: TRBV27; j_gene: TRBJ2-1
CDR3aa: CASSLGLGGNYEQYF; CDR3nt: TGTGCCAGCAGTTTGGGGTTGGGGGGGAACTACGAGCAGTACTTC; d_gene: TRBD2; abundance: few; v_gene: TRBV28; j_gene: TRBJ2-7
CDR3aa: CASSPTGSGAFF; CDR3nt: TGTGCCAGCAGCCCAACCGGGAGCGGAGCTTTCTTT; d_gene: .; abundance: .; v_gene: TRBV11-2; j_gene: TRBJ1-1
CDR3aa: CASSLTGSGEKLFF; CDR3nt: TGTGCCAGCAGCCTGACAGGGTCAGGCGAAAAACTGTTTTTT; d_gene: TRBD1; abundance: .; v_gene: TRBV28; j_gene: TRBJ1-4
CDR3aa: CASRLTTSSGNTIYF; CDR3nt: TGTGCCAGCAGACTCACAACGAGCTCTGGAAACACCATATATTTT; d_gene: .; abundance: .; v_gene: TRBV6-5; j_gene: TRBJ1-3
CDR3aa: CASSQSSGGPHNEQFF; CDR3nt: TGCGCCAGCAGCCAAAGCTCGGGAGGGCCACACAATGAGCAGTTCTTC; d_gene: TRBD2; abundance: .; v_gene: TRBV4-3; j_gene: TRBJ2-1
CDR3aa: CASSDSPGTGELFF; CDR3nt: TGTGCCAGCAGTGATTCCCCGGGGACCGGGGAGCTGTTTTTT; d_gene: .; abundance: .; v_gene: TRBV6-4; j_gene: TRBJ2-2
CDR3aa: CASSLTGVAQHF; CDR3nt: TGTGCCAGCAGCCTAACAGGGGTGGCCCAGCATTTT; d_gene: TRBD1; abundance: once; v_gene: TRBV28; j_gene: TRBJ1-5
CDR3aa: CASSVGGTSDYEQYF; CDR3nt: TGTGCCAGCAGCGTAGGAGGGACTAGCGACTACGAGCAGTACTTC; d_gene: TRBD2; abundance: .; v_gene: TRBV9; j_gene: TRBJ2-7
CDR3aa: CASSPGVTGTYEQYF; CDR3nt: TGTGCCAGCTCACCGGGGGTGACAGGGACCTACGAGCAGTACTTC; d_gene: TRBD1; abundance: once; v_gene: TRBV18; j_gene: TRBJ2-7
CDR3aa: CASSPTGPPTPYEQYF; CDR3nt: TGTGCCAGCAGCCCCACTGGGCCCCCCACACCCTACGAGCAGTACTTC; d_gene: .; abundance: .; v_gene: TRBV28; j_gene: TRBJ2-7
CDR3aa: CASSPHPRQVHGEQFF; CDR3nt: TGTGCCAGCAGCCCCCACCCGCGGCAGGTTCATGGGGAGCAGTTCTTC; d_gene: .; abundance: .; v_gene: TRBV9; j_gene: TRBJ2-1
CDR3aa: CATKGTCPLDKNIQYF; CDR3nt: TGTGCCACCAAGGGGACATGCCCCCTTGACAAAAACATTCAGTACTTC; d_gene: .; abundance: .; v_gene: TRBV24-1; j_gene: TRBJ2-4
CDR3aa: CASSEWDMSSPLHF; CDR3nt: TGTGCCAGCAGTGAGTGGGACATGAGTTCACCCCTCCACTTT; d_gene: .; abundance: .; v_gene: TRBV2; j_gene: TRBJ1-6
CDR3aa: CASSSWTSGSYNEQFF; CDR3nt: TGTGCCAGCAGCTCATGGACTAGCGGGAGTTACAATGAGCAGTTCTTC; d_gene: .; abundance: .; v_gene: TRBV21-1; j_gene: TRBJ2-1
CDR3aa: CASSWTSGNNEQFF; CDR3nt: TGTGCCAGCAGCTGGACTAGCGGGAACAATGAGCAGTTCTTC; d_gene: TRBD2; abundance: .; v_gene: TRBV7-2; j_gene: TRBJ2-1
CDR3aa: CAIPGTSGSITGELFF; CDR3nt: TGTGCCATCCCCGGGACTAGCGGGAGTATCACCGGGGAGCTGTTTTTT; d_gene: TRBD2; abundance: .; v_gene: TRBV10-3; j_gene: TRBJ2-2
CDR3aa: CASSFKEGSPLHF; CDR3nt: TGTGCCAGCAGTTTCAAGGAAGGTTCACCCCTCCACTTT; d_gene: .; abundance: .; v_gene: TRBV12-3/TRBV12-4; j_gene: TRBJ1-6
CDR3aa: CASSLLPGSSGNTIYF; CDR3nt: TGTGCCAGCAGTTTGCTTCCGGGGTCTTCTGGAAACACCATATATTTT; d_gene: .; abundance: once; v_gene: TRBV28; j_gene: TRBJ1-3
CDR3aa: CASSSPRAKAKNIQYF; CDR3nt: TGTGCCAGCAGTTCCCCGCGGGCTAAAGCCAAAAACATTCAGTACTTC; d_gene: .; abundance: .; v_gene: TRBV28; j_gene: TRBJ2-4
CDR3aa: CASMGWGGEAFF; CDR3nt: TGCGCCAGCATGGGTTGGGGAGGTGAAGCTTTCTTT; d_gene: .; abundance: .; v_gene: TRBV5-1; j_gene: TRBJ1-1